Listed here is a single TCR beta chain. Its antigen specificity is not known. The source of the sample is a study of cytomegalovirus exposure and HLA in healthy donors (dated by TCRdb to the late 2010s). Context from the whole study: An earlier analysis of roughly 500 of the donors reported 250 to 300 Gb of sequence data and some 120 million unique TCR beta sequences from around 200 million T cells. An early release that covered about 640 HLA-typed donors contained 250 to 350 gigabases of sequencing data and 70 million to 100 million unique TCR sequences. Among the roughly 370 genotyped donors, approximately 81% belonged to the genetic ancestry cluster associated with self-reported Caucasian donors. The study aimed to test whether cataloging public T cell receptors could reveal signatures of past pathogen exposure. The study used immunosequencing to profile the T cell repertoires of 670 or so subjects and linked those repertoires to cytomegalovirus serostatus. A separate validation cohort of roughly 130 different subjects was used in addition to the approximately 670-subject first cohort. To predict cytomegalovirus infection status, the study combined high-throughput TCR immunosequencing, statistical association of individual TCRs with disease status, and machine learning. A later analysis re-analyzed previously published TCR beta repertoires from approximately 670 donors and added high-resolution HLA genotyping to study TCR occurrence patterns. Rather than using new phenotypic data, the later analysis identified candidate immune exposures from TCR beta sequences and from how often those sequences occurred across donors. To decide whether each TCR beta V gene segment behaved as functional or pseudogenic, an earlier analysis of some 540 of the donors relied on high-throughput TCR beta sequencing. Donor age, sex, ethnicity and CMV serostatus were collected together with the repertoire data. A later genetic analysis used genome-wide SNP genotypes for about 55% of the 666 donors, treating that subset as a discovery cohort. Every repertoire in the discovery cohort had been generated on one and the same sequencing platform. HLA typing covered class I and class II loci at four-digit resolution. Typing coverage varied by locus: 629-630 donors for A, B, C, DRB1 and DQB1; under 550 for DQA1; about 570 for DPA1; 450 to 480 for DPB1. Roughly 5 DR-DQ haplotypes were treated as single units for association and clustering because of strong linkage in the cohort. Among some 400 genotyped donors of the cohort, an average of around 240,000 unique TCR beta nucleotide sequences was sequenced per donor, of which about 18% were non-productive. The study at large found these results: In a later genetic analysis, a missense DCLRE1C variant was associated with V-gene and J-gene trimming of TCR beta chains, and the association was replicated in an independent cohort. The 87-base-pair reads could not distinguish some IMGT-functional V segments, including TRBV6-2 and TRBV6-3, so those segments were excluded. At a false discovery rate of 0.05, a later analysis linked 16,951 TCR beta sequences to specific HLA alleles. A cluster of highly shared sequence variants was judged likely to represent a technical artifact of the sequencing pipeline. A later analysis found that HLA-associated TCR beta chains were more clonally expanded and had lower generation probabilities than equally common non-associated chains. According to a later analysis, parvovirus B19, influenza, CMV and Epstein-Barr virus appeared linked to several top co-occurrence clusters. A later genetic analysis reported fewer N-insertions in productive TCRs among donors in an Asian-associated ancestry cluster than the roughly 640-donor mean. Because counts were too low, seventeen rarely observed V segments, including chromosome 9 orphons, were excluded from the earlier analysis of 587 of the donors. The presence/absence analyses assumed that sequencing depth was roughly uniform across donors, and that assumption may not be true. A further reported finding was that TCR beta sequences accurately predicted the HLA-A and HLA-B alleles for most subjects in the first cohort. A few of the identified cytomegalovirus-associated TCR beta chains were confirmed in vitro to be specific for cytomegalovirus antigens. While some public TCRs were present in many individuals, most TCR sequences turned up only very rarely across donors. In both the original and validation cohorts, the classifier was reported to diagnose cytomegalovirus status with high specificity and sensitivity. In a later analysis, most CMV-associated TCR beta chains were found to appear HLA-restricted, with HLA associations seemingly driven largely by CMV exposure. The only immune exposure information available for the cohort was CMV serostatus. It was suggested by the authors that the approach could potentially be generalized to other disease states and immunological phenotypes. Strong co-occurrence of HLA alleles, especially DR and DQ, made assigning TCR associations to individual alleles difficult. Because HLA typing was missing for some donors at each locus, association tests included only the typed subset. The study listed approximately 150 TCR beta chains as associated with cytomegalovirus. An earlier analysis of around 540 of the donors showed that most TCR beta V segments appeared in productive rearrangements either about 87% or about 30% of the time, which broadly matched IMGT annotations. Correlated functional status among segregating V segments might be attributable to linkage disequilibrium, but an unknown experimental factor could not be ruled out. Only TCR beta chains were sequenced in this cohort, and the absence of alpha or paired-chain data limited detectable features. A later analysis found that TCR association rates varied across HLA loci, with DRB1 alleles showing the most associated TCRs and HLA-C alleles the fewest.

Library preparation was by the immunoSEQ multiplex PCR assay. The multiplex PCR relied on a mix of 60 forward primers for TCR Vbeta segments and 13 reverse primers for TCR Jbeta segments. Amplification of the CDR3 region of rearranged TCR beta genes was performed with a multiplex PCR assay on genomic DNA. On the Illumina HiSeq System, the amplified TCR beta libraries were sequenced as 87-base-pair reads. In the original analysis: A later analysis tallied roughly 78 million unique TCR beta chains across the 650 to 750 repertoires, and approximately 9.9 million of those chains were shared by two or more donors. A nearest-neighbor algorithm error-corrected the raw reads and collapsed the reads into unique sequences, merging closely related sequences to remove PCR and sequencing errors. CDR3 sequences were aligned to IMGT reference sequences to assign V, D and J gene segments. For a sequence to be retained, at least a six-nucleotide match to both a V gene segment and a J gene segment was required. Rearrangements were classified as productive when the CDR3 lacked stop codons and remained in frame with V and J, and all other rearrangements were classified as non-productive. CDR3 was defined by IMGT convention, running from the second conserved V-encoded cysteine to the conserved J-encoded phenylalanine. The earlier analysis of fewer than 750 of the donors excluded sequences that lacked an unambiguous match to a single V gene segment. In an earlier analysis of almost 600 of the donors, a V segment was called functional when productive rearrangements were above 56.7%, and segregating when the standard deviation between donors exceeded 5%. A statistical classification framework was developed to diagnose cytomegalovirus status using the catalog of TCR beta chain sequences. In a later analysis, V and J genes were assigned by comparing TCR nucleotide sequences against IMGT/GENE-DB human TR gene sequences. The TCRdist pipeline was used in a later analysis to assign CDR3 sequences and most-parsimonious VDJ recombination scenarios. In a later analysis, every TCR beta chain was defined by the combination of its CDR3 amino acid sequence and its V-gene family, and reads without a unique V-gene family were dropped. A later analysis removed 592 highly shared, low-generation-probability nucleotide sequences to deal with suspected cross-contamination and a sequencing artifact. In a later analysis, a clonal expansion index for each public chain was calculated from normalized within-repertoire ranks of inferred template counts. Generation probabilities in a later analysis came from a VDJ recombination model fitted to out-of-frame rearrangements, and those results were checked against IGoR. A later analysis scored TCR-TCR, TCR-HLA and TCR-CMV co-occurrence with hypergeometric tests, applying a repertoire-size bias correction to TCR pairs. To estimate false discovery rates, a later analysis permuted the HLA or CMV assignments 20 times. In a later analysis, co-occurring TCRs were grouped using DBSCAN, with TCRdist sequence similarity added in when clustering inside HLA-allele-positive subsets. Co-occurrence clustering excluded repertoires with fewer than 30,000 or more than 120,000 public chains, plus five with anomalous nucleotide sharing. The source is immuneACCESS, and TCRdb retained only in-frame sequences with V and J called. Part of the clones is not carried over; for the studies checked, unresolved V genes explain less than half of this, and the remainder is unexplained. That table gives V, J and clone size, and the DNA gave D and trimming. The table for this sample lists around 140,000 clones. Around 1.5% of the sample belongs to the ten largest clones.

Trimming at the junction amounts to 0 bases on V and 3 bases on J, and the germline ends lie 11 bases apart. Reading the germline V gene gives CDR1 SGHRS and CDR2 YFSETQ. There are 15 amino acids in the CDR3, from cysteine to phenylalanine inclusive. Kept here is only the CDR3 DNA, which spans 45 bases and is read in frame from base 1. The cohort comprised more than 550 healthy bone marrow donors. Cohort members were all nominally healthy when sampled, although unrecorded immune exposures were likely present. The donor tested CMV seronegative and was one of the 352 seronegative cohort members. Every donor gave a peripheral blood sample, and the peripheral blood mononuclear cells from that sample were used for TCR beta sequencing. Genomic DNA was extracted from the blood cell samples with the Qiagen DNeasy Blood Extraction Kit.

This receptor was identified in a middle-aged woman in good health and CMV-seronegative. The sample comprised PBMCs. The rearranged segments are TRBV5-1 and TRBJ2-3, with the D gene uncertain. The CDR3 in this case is CASSLAGFRTDTQYF. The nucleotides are TGCGCCAGCAGCTTGGCCGGGTTTCGGACAGATACGCAGTATTTT.